The sequence of this T cell receptor (beta chain) was determined in a study of OX40 agonist ivuxolimab in advanced cancers. Patients were excluded for autoimmune disease history or systemic immunosuppression. Findings of the study overall: The antigens recognized by the expanded peripheral T cells, that is their antigen specificity, were not determined. Dose levels from 0.1 to 3.0 mg/kg saw CD4+ and CD8+ blood T cells expand clonally by week 6.

Measured with immunoSEQ multiplex PCR; TCRdb has only the in-frame clones, and not every one. The sample lists 70,000 to 95,000 clones, 87% occurring once. The germline gives CDR1 LNHDA, CDR2 SQIVND (reference sequence). The V gene lost 6 bases and the J gene lost 2 bases, with 10 bases spanning the gap. The CDR3 is 13 amino acids. A single count supports this clone. Its antigen is unidentified. This material consisted of CD4+ or CD8+ T cells sorted from blood, taken in a trial of the OX40 agonist ivuxolimab. This rearrangement joins TRBV19 to TRBJ2-5; D is ambiguous. The source is an adult with an advanced solid tumor such as melanoma, head and neck, liver or kidney cancer. CDR3 DNA sequence: TGTGCCAGTAGCGAGTCTGGACAAGAGACCCAGTACTTC. Translation: CASSESGQETQYF. Complete variable domain (other parts from reference TRBV19 and TRBJ2-5): DGGITQSPKYLFRKEGQNVTLSCEQNLNHDAMYWYRQDPGQGLRLIYYSQIVNDFQKGDIAEGYSVSREKKESFPLTVTSAQKNPTAFYLCASSESGQETQYFGPGTRLLVL.